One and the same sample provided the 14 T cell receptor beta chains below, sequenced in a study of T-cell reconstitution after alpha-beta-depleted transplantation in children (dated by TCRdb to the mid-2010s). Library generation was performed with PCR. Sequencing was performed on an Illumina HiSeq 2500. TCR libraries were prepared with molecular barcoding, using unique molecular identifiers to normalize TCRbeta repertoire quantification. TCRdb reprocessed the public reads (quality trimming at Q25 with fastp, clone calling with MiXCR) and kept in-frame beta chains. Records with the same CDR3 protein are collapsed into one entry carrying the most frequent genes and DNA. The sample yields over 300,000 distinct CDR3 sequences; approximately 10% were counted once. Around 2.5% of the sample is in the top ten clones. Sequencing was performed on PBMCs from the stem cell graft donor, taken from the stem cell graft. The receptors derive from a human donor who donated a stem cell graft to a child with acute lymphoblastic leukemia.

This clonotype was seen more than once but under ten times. CDR3 loop: CASSPDPMWGYTF. The CDR3 DNA reads TGTGCCAGCAGCCCTGACCCCATGTGGGGCTACACCTTC. The chain links TRBV12-3 or TRBV12-4 to TRBJ1-2; no clear D gene. Trimming cost V 6 bases and J 8 bases, with 16 bases left between them. This CDR3 is built from 13 residues.

CDR3 bases: TGTGCCAGCAGCTTAGGGGCGGGGCCTGAAGAGACCCAGTACTTC. This gives the protein CASSLGAGPEETQYF. The chain carries TRBV7-9 and TRBJ2-5, with TRBD2 as a possible D gene (6 bases). Between the trimmed V and J ends, which lost 1 base and 3 bases, there was a span of 12 bases. CDR3 size: 15 residues. Looked up from germline, CDR1 is SEHNR and CDR2 is FQNEAQ (reference sequence).

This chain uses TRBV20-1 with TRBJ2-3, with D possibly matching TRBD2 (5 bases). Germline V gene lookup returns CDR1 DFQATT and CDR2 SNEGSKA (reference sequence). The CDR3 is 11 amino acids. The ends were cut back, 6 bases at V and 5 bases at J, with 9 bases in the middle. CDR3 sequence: CSAPAGDTQYF. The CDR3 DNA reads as TGCAGTGCCCCCGCGGGAGATACGCAGTATTTT.

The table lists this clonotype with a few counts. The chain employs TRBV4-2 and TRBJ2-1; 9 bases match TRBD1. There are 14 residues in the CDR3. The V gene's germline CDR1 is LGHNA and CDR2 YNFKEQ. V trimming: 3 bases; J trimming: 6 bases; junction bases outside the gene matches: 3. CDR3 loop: CASSHGTGLNEQFF. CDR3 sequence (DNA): TGTGCCAGCAGCCATGGGACAGGGCTCAATGAGCAGTTCTTC.

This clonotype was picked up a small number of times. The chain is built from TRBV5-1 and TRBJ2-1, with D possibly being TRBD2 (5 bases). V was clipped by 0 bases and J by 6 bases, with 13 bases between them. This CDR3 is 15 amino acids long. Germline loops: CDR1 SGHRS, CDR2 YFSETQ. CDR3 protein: CASSLGGVLSNEQFF. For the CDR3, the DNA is TGCGCCAGCAGCTTGGGGGGAGTGTTGTCCAATGAGCAGTTCTTC. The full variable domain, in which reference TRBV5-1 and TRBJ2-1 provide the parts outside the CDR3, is KAGVTQTPRYLIKTRGQQVTLSCSPISGHRSVSWYQQTPGQGLQFLFEYFSETQRNKGNFPGRFSGRQFSNSRSEMNVSTLELGDSALYLCASSLGGVLSNEQFFGPGTRLTVL.

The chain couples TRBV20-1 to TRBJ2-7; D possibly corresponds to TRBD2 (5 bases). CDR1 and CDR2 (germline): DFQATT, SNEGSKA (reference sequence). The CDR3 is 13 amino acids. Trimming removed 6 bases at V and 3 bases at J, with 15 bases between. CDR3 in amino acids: CSASDFPHYEQYF. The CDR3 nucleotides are TGCAGTGCCTCGGACTTCCCCCACTACGAGCAGTACTTC.

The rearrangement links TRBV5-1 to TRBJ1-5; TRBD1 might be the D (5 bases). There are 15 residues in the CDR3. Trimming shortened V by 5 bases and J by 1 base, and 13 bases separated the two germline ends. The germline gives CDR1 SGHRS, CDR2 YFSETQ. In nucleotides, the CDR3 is TGCGCCAGCAGACTGACAGTAGCCAGCAATCAGCCCCAGCATTTT. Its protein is CASRLTVASNQPQHF.

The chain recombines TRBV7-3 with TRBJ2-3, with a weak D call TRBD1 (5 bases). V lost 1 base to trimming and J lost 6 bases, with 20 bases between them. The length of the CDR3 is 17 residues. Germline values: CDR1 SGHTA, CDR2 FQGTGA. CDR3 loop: CASSLNQRQGYTDTQYF. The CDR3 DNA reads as TGTGCCAGCAGCTTAAATCAGCGCCAGGGATACACGGATACGCAGTATTTT.

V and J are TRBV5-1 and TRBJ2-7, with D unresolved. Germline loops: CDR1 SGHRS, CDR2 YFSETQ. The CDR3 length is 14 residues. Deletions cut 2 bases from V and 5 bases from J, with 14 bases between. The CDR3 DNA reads TGCGCCAGCAGCTTCAATCCCTCCCTGAACGAGCAGTACTTC. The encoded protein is CASSFNPSLNEQYF.

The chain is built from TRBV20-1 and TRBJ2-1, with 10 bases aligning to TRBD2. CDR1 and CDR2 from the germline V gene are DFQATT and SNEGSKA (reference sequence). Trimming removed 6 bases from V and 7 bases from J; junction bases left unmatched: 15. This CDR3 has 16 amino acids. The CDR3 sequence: CSAETTSGAPGNEQFF. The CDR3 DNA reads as TGCAGTGCAGAAACTACTAGCGGGGCTCCGGGAAATGAGCAGTTCTTC.

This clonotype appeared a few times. The CDR3 here is CASSLNTGATNYGYTF. The CDR3 DNA reads TGTGCCAGCAGCCTTAACACAGGGGCCACTAACTATGGCTACACCTTC. The rearrangement links TRBV6-2 or TRBV6-3 to TRBJ1-2; 7 bases agree with TRBD1. Germline loops: CDR1 MNHEY, CDR2 SVGEGT. CDR3 length equals 16 residues. V shed 6 bases, J shed 0 bases, and the junction held 10 bases outside the gene matches.

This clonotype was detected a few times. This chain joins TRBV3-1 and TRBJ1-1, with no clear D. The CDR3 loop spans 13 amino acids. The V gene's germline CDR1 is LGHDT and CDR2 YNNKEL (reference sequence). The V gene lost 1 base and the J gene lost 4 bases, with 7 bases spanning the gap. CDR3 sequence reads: CASSQGTITEAFF. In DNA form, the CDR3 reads TGTGCCAGCAGCCAAGGCACAATCACTGAAGCTTTCTTT.

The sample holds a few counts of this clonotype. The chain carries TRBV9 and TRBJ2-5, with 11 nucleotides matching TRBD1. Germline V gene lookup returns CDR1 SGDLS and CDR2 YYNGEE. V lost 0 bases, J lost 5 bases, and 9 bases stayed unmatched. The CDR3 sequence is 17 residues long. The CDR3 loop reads CASSVGPGQGAGETQYF. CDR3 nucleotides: TGTGCCAGCAGCGTAGGTCCAGGACAGGGGGCAGGGGAGACCCAGTACTTC. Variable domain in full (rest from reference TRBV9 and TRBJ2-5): DSGVTQTPKHLITATGQRVTLRCSPRSGDLSVYWYQQSLDQGLQFLIQYYNGEERAKGNILERFSAQQFPDLHSELNLSSLELGDSALYFCASSVGPGQGAGETQYFGPGTRLLVL.

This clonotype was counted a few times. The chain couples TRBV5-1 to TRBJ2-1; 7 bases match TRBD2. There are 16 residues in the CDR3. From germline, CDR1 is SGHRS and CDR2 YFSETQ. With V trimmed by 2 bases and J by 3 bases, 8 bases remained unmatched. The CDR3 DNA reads TGCGCCAGCAGCTTCTTTGCGGGAGTGAACTACAATGAGCAGTTCTTC. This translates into CASSFFAGVNYNEQFF.